This T cell receptor (beta chain) is drawn from a study of memory B cells and T cells in multiple sclerosis. General study results and limits: Compartments had unequal clone-set sizes, affecting shared clonotype counts.

Separate sequencing covered autoproliferating (CFSE-dim) and non-proliferating (CFSE-high) T cells from stimulus-free culture. Pooled replicate wells came from around 5x10^7 CFSE-labeled PBMCs cultured 6 to 8 days without stimulus. CFSE at 0.5 uM labeled the PBMCs, which were then cultured unstimulated. In regard to this clone: Its antigen is unknown.

Here immunoSEQ multiplex PCR was the method, and the copy in TCRdb shows in-frame clones only, minus some. This table has approximately 32,000 clones, roughly 82% appearing once. The receptor was isolated from a human donor with multiple sclerosis. The material sequenced was PBMCs from blood kept in culture.

CDR3 sequence reads: CASSPDGGRNYGYTF. Written as DNA, the CDR3 is TGTGCCAGCAGCCCGGATGGGGGACGTAACTATGGCTACACCTTC. The rearrangement joins TRBV13 to TRBJ1-2, with D perhaps TRBD1 (5 bases). The CDR3 consists of 15 residues. The germline V gene has CDR1 PRHDT and CDR2 FYEKMQ (reference sequence). The V end lost 5 bases, the J end lost 1 base, and 14 bases lay between the germline ends. The whole variable domain, remainder taken from reference TRBV13 and TRBJ1-2, is AAGVIQSPRHLIKEKRETATLKCYPIPRHDTVYWYQQGPGQDPQFLISFYEKMQSDKGSIPDRFSAQQFSDYHSELNMSSLELGDSALYFCASSPDGGRNYGYTFGSGTRLTVV.